This entry is about one TCR beta chain. This sample is drawn from a study of Ad26.COV2.S vaccination and SARS-CoV-2 variants. Stated treatment: 15 to 20 received Ad26.COV2.S at low or high dose, single or two shots; roughly five received placebo; per-sample allocation not given. Sampling took place 63 days after the first vaccine or placebo injection. The individual, an adult aged 18-55 years, was a donor in Boston. Germline V gives CDR1 LNHDA, CDR2 SQIVND (reference sequence). J was trimmed by 1 base and V by 7 bases; bases with no gene match: 5. The CDR3 sequence is 15 residues long. The protocol was immunoSEQ multiplex PCR, while the TCRdb copy is restricted to in-frame clones and leaves out a portion. The sample carries hundreds of thousands of clones, 87% recorded once.

The J gene is TRBJ1-5, the V gene TRBV19, with 9 positions matching TRBD1. Here the sequenced sample was peripheral blood, taken in a trial of Ad26.COV2.S vaccine versus placebo. The sequence came from a person between 18 and 60 years old who received the Ad26.COV2.S COVID-19 vaccine or a placebo. The CDR3 loop reads CASTRTGDSNQPQHF. CDR3 DNA: TGTGCCAGTACCCGGACAGGGGACAGCAATCAGCCCCAGCATTTT.